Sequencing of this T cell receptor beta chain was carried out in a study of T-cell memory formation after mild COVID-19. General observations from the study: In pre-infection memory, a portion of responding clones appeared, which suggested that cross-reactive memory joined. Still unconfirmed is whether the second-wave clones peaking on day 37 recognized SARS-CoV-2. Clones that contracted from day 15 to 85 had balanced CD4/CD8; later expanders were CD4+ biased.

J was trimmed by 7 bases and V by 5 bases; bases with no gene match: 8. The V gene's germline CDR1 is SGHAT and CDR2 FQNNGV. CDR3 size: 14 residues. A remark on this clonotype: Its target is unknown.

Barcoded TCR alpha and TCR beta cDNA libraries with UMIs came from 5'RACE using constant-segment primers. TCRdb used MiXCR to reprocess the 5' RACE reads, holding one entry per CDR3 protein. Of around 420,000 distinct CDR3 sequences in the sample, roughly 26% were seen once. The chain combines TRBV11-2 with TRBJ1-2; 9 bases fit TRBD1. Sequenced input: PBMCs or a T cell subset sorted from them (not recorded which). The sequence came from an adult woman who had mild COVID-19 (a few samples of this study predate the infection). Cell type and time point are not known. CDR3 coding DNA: TGTGCCAGCAGCCTGGGACAGGGTTCGAGTGGCTACACCTTC. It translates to CASSLGQGSSGYTF.